The clone carrying this T cell receptor (beta chain) was recorded only once. What it recognizes is unknown. This CDR3 comprises 17 residues. The V and J ends lost 2 bases and 4 bases, in that order; junction bases with no gene match: 9. Germline V gene sequence: CDR1 MNHEY, CDR2 SMNVEV (reference sequence). This record comes from a study of radiotherapy plus CTLA-4 blockade in lung cancer. Study at large: Among all patients, roughly 19% showed objective responses, while 30% to 35% had disease control. Study-level points and caveats: Alongside interferon-beta, early blood T cell clone dynamics were reportedly the best predictor of response.

Assay used: immunoSEQ multiplex PCR; TCRdb lists only in-frame clones, some missing. This table holds roughly 110,000 clones, approximately 81% found once. Those patients who had chemo-refractory metastatic non-small-cell lung cancer were given focal radiation along with CTLA-4 blockade through ipilimumab. The rearrangement links TRBV27 to TRBJ1-4, with TRBD1 matching over 8 bases. The sequences come from peripheral blood, collected from a patient treated with radiotherapy plus ipilimumab. The receptor's source is a human donor with non-small cell lung cancer that progressed on radiotherapy plus ipilimumab. Some clones in this sample may be carry-over from other donors' samples. DNA for the CDR3: TGTGCCAGCAGTTTACTCTCCCGGGGACAGGTTAATGAAAAACTGTTTTTT. Amino acids: CASSLLSRGQVNEKLFF.